This TCR beta chain emerged from a study of identical twins. Germline V lookup: CDR1 MDHEN, CDR2 SYDVKM. V gave up 2 bases and J gave up 1 base, with 3 bases separating them. The length of the CDR3 is 12 residues. TCRdb reanalysed the 5' RACE reads using MiXCR and keeps one entry per CDR3 protein. This sample carries about 220,000 distinct CDR3 sequences, 7.5% of them seen once, and the ten largest clones take around 5.4%. Separately, the same data were catalogued under a study of yellow fever vaccine responses in identical twins.

V gene TRBV28 combines with J gene TRBJ2-7, with D unresolved. Sequenced sample: CD8+ T cells sorted from blood. The source is a woman between 18 and 29 years old in good health. CDR3 region: CASSLQSYEQYF. In DNA, the CDR3 is TGTGCCAGCAGTTTACAATCCTACGAGCAGTACTTC.